This passage covers 14 T cell receptor beta chains from one sample sequenced in a study of T cell responses to AZD1222 COVID-19 vaccine. Clones were read by immunoSEQ multiplex PCR, and TCRdb kept only the in-frame ones, dropping some. The data contain about 79,000 clones, approximately 80% of them seen just once; the ten biggest clones take up around 20%. Material: peripheral blood, obtained on day 0 of AZD1222 vaccination. All receptors derive from an adult in good health.

This chain connects TRBV4-1 to TRBJ2-2; possibly TRBD2 for D (6 bases). V was cut by 0 bases and J by 1 base, with 15 bases left in between. The CDR3 totals 18 residues. Germline V gene data show CDR1 as MGHRA and CDR2 as YSYEKL. CDR3: CASSQEGVPGVNTGELFF. CDR3 DNA sequence: TGCGCCAGCAGCCAAGAAGGTGTTCCGGGGGTGAACACCGGGGAGCTGTTTTTT.

This chain uses TRBV24-1 with TRBJ2-1; TRBD2 agrees at 8 bases. With V trimmed by 3 bases and J by 2 bases, 5 bases remained unmatched. The germline gives CDR1 KGHDR, CDR2 SFDVKD. The CDR3 consists of 16 residues. In DNA form, the CDR3 reads TGTGCCACCAGTGATCTAGCCGGGGGGGCCTACAATGAGCAGTTCTTC. It codes for CATSDLAGGAYNEQFF.

The chain is built from TRBV9 and TRBJ1-1; the D is unclear. The CDR3 runs to 14 residues. From germline, CDR1 is SGDLS and CDR2 YYNGEE. Trimming took 4 bases from V and 1 from J, leaving 11 bases between them. The CDR3 region has the DNA TGTGCCAGCAGCTTTAAGGAGAGGAACACTGAAGCTTTCTTT. It encodes CASSFKERNTEAFF.

V usage is TRBV5-1 and J usage is TRBJ2-1; 9 nucleotides line up with TRBD2. With 0 bases clipped from V and 7 bases from J, the junction kept 8 bases outside the gene matches. The CDR3 loop spans 16 amino acids. Germline CDR1 reads SGHRS; CDR2 reads YFSETQ. CDR3 residues: CASSLVGGRAKNEQFF. DNA for the CDR3: TGCGCCAGCAGCTTGGTGGGCGGGAGGGCCAAAAATGAGCAGTTCTTC.

The chain links TRBV7-8 to TRBJ1-6, with a possible D match to TRBD1 (6 bases). Trimming removed 5 bases at V and 6 bases at J, with 8 bases between. The V gene's germline CDR1 is SGHVS and CDR2 FQNEAQ. The CDR3 covers 13 residues. The CDR3, as DNA: TGTGCCAGCAGCATACAGGGTAATTCACCCCTCCACTTT. Amino acid sequence: CASSIQGNSPLHF.

The V call is TRBV11-2, the J call TRBJ2-2; no definite D call. The V end was cut by 3 bases, the J end by 0 bases, with 11 bases between. The length of the CDR3 is 16 residues. Germline CDR1 SGHAT, CDR2 FQNNGV. The CDR3, as DNA: TGTGCCAGCAGCTTTGTCAGATACACGAACACCGGGGAGCTGTTTTTT. This translates into CASSFVRYTNTGELFF.

This clone was seen only a few times. The V gene is TRBV25-1, the J gene TRBJ2-1, with 7 bases fitting TRBD1. Germline lookup yields CDR1 MGHDK and CDR2 SYGVNS. The CDR3 runs 15 residues. The V segment lost 3 bases and the J segment 6 bases; nucleotides outside the gene matches: 8. The chain's CDR3 is CASSDGRTGGNEQFF. The CDR3 DNA is TGTGCCAGCAGTGATGGGCGGACAGGAGGCAATGAGCAGTTCTTC.

The CDR3 region is CASRGDSYNSPLHF. For the CDR3, the DNA is TGCGCCAGCAGAGGGGACTCCTATAATTCACCCCTCCACTTT. The chain employs TRBV5-1 and TRBJ1-6; possibly TRBD1 for D (5 bases). Trimming cost V 5 bases and J 0 bases, with 6 bases left between them. This CDR3 has 14 residues. Germline CDR1 and CDR2: SGHRS and YFSETQ.

The chain is built from TRBV6-5 and TRBJ2-5, with a tentative D call TRBD2 (6 bases). V lost 10 bases and J 4 bases, leaving 13 bases between the germline ends. Germline CDR1 is MNHEY and CDR2 is SVGAGI. This CDR3 spans 12 amino acids. This chain's CDR3 is CATRGGGETQYF. In nucleotides, the CDR3 is TGTGCCACCCGGGGAGGTGGAGAGACCCAGTACTTC.

V usage is TRBV27 and J usage is TRBJ2-4, with D unresolved. The V gene lost 6 bases and the J gene lost 0 bases, with 9 bases spanning the gap. CDR1 and CDR2 (germline): MNHEY, SMNVEV (reference sequence). The CDR3 length is 14 residues. The CDR3 reads CASRGELAKNIQYF. In nucleotides, the CDR3 is TGTGCCAGCAGGGGCGAACTAGCCAAAAACATTCAGTACTTC.

CDR3: CASSLDLGSPLHF. In DNA form, the CDR3 reads TGTGCCAGCAGCTTAGATCTGGGTTCACCCCTCCACTTT. The V gene is TRBV11-2, the J gene TRBJ1-6; D is ambiguous. The V end lost 0 bases, the J end lost 9 bases, and 6 bases lay between the germline ends. This CDR3 region has 13 residues. Germline CDR1 reads SGHAT; CDR2 reads FQNNGV.

The chain carries TRBV24-1 and TRBJ2-2; 10 bases fit TRBD2. The CDR3 loop spans 17 amino acids. CDR1 KGHDR and CDR2 SFDVKD come from the germline V gene. The trim removed 4 bases at V and 2 bases at J, leaving 6 bases unmatched. CDR3 sequence (DNA): TGTGCCACCAGTGAGCTAACTAGCGGGGCCAACACCGGGGAGCTGTTTTTT. Its translation: CATSELTSGANTGELFF.

V is TRBV12-3 or TRBV12-4 and J is TRBJ2-3; D gene ambiguous. CDR3 length: 13 amino acids. V lost 4 bases to trimming and J lost 0 bases, with 5 bases between them. The CDR3 nucleotides are TGTGCCAGCAGTTCACAGAGCACAGATACGCAGTATTTT. Its protein is CASSSQSTDTQYF.

Note on this clone: Other nucleotide sequences from this sample produce the same CDR3. J is TRBJ1-1 and V is TRBV4-1, with 9 nucleotides matching TRBD1. Unmatched junction bases numbered 4, after V lost 3 bases and J lost 5 bases. The CDR3 has 14 residues. CDR1 and CDR2 from the germline V gene are MGHRA and YSYEKL. CDR3 region: CASSQDRGRTEAFF. The DNA for the CDR3 is TGCGCCAGCAGCCAGGACAGGGGAAGAACTGAAGCTTTCTTT.